The next 15 T cell receptor beta chains were all read from a single sample in a study of beta chain features in type 1 diabetes. Study-level findings and limits: Moderate but significant shortening of TCRB CDR3s was recorded in all four CD4+ subsets from Type 1 diabetes patients.

The authors reverse transcribed all of the isolated RNA, so sequencing captured expressed TCRB transcripts. TCRdb keeps only in-frame clones here, not all; method: immunoSEQ multiplex PCR. The data show 85,000 to 110,000 clones, with 28% seen just once and about 0.49% held by the top ten. These receptors have no known antigen. The specimen was central memory CD4+ T cells from blood. Source of these receptors: a woman aged 18-30 years with type 1 diabetes.

The table lists this clone with a count of one. Distinct nucleotide sequences in the sample also encode this CDR3. The chain joins TRBV25-1 to TRBJ2-3, with D perhaps matching TRBD2 (5 bases). Between the trimmed V and J ends, which lost 2 bases and 4 bases, there was a span of 7 bases. Germline CDR1 and CDR2: MGHDK and SYGVNS. This CDR3 has 13 residues. The CDR3 DNA is TGTGCCAGCAGTGAACTAGCAGCAGATACGCAGTATTTT. It yields the protein CASSELAADTQYF.

The rearrangement uses TRBV6-5 and TRBJ2-1; D is unresolved. Germline V gene sequence: CDR1 MNHEY, CDR2 SVGAGI. V lost 8 bases and J 0 bases, leaving 11 bases between the germline ends. The CDR3 has 14 residues. CDR3 sequence: CASGRSGSYNEQFF. The DNA for the CDR3 is TGTGCCAGCGGAAGATCGGGCTCCTACAATGAGCAGTTCTTC.

The chain combines TRBV5-6 with TRBJ1-5; 11 bases match TRBD1. The CDR3 has 15 residues. V gave up 3 bases and J gave up 4 bases; unmatched junction bases: 3. Germline loops: CDR1 SGHDT, CDR2 YYEEEE. CDR3 sequence reads: CASSYGTGGNQPQHF. For the CDR3, the DNA is TGTGCCAGCAGCTACGGGACAGGGGGAAATCAGCCCCAGCATTTT.

This chain links TRBV7-9 with TRBJ2-1; perhaps TRBD2 as D (5 bases). This CDR3 has 15 amino acids. Germline values: CDR1 SEHNR, CDR2 FQNEAQ (reference sequence). Trimming shortened V by 2 bases and J by 1 base, and 9 bases separated the two germline ends. The CDR3 region is CASSLLTGSYNEQFF. The CDR3 region has the DNA TGTGCCAGCAGCTTACTGACGGGATCCTACAATGAGCAGTTCTTC. Complete variable domain (other parts from reference TRBV7-9 and TRBJ2-1): DTGVSQNPRHKITKRGQNVTFRCDPISEHNRLYWYRQTLGQGPEFLTYFQNEAQLEKSRLLSDRFSAERPKGSFSTLEIQRTEQGDSAMYLCASSLLTGSYNEQFFGPGTRLTVL.

The gene calls are TRBV2 and TRBJ2-5, with D possibly TRBD1 on 6 matching bases. The germline V gene encodes CDR1 SNHLY and CDR2 FYNNEI. Trimming left V 5 bases short and J 5 bases short, with 15 bases between. This CDR3 comprises 14 residues. The chain's CDR3 is CASSQRGGRETQYF. The DNA for the CDR3 is TGTGCCAGCAGTCAACGAGGGGGACGGGAGACCCAGTACTTC. The full variable domain, completed using reference TRBV2 and TRBJ2-5, is EPEVTQTPSHQVTQMGQEVILRCVPISNHLYFYWYRQILGQKVEFLVSFYNNEISEKSEIFDDQFSVERPDGSNFTLKIRSTKLEDSAMYFCASSQRGGRETQYFGPGTRLLVL.

V and J are TRBV5-6 and TRBJ2-5; possible D gene TRBD2, 5 bases. V shed 1 base and J shed 1 base, with 20 bases lying between them. The CDR3 runs 18 residues. CDR1 is SGHDT, CDR2 YYEEEE, per germline. CDR3 sequence reads: CASSLSLPSGSIQETQYF. The DNA for the CDR3 is TGTGCCAGCAGCTTGTCCCTCCCTAGTGGGAGCATCCAAGAGACCCAGTACTTC.

The chain is built from TRBV6-5 and TRBJ2-7; 10 positions match TRBD1. This CDR3 is built from 15 residues. Germline-derived CDR1 and CDR2 are MNHEY and SVGAGI. V lost 6 bases, J lost 2 bases, and 7 bases stayed unmatched. CDR3 amino acids: CASRGRDRGPYEQYF. In nucleotides, the CDR3 is TGTGCCAGCAGGGGGAGGGACAGGGGACCCTACGAGCAGTACTTC.

V gene TRBV30 combines with J gene TRBJ2-3; 13 nucleotides match TRBD2. The germline V gene encodes CDR1 GTSNPN and CDR2 SVGIG (reference sequence). Trimming cost V 1 base and J 1 base; bases outside gene matches: 8. This CDR3 comprises 18 residues. Here the CDR3 reads CAWSDSGLAGFGTDTQYF. In DNA, the CDR3 is TGTGCCTGGAGTGACTCGGGACTAGCGGGATTCGGCACAGATACGCAGTATTTT.

This clone turned up a few times. This chain links TRBV28 with TRBJ1-5; D unresolved. CDR1 MDHEN and CDR2 SYDVKM come from the germline V gene. V lost 6 bases, J lost 4 bases, and 16 bases lay in between. The CDR3 has 15 amino acids. CDR3 sequence (DNA): TGTGCCAGCAGATCCGTTCTATCCCGAAATCAGCCCCAGCATTTT. As protein: CASRSVLSRNQPQHF.

This clone was counted a few times. V usage is TRBV5-4 and J usage is TRBJ2-1; D perhaps matches TRBD1 (5 bases). Trimming shortened V by 0 bases and J by 9 bases, and 16 bases separated the two germline ends. The CDR3 consists of 15 residues. CDR1 is SGHNT and CDR2 is YYREEE in the germline V gene (reference sequence). The CDR3 here is CASSLGAGKDGEQFF. CDR3 nucleotide sequence: TGTGCCAGCAGCTTGGGCGCAGGGAAAGACGGTGAGCAGTTCTTC.

The chain links TRBV6-6 to TRBJ1-1; tentative D call: TRBD1 (6 bases). Germline V gene data show CDR1 as MNHNY and CDR2 as SVGAGI (reference sequence). This CDR3 region has 15 residues. V was trimmed by 5 bases and J by 4 bases, leaving 17 bases between them. Here the CDR3 reads CASSPPGQGTTEAFF. CDR3 nucleotide sequence: TGTGCCAGCAGTCCCCCGGGGCAGGGGACCACTGAAGCTTTCTTT.

The table lists this clone with a few counts. The chain combines TRBV28 with TRBJ2-5, with D unclear. Trimming removed 5 bases at V and 3 bases at J, with 13 bases between. The CDR3 spans 14 residues. The germline V gene has CDR1 MDHEN and CDR2 SYDVKM. In nucleotides, the CDR3 is TGTGCCAGCAGTCTCCACCGACACAAAGAGACCCAGTACTTC. Protein sequence: CASSLHRHKETQYF. The full variable domain, completed using reference TRBV28 and TRBJ2-5, is DVKVTQSSRYLVKRTGEKVFLECVQDMDHENMFWYRQDPGLGLRLIYFSYDVKMKEKGDIPEGYSVSREKKERFSLILESASTNQTSMYLCASSLHRHKETQYFGPGTRLLVL.

This chain uses TRBV27 with TRBJ2-7; D is undetermined. V dropped 7 bases and J dropped 3 bases, with 7 bases sitting between them. This CDR3 region has 11 residues. Germline lookup yields CDR1 MNHEY and CDR2 SMNVEV (reference sequence). CDR3 loop: CASNSIYEQYF. The CDR3 bases are TGTGCCAGCAACTCCATCTACGAGCAGTACTTC.

V and J are TRBV7-9 and TRBJ1-2; 10 bases fit TRBD1. Germline values: CDR1 SEHNR, CDR2 FQNEAQ (reference sequence). The CDR3 consists of 14 residues. V was pared by 5 bases and J by 8 bases, with 8 bases of the junction left unmatched. Here the CDR3 DNA reads TGTGCCAGCAGCGTCGGGACAGGGGCTATGGGCTACACCTTC. It encodes CASSVGTGAMGYTF.

This clone was counted between two and nine times. This rearrangement joins TRBV7-2 to TRBJ1-2, with a possible D match to TRBD1 (5 bases). The CDR3 totals 13 residues. V lost 3 bases and J 6 bases, leaving 11 bases between the germline ends. Germline V gene lookup returns CDR1 SGHTA and CDR2 FQGNSA. The CDR3 sequence: CASSLGRADGYTF. CDR3 bases: TGTGCCAGCAGCTTGGGCAGGGCGGATGGCTACACCTTC.